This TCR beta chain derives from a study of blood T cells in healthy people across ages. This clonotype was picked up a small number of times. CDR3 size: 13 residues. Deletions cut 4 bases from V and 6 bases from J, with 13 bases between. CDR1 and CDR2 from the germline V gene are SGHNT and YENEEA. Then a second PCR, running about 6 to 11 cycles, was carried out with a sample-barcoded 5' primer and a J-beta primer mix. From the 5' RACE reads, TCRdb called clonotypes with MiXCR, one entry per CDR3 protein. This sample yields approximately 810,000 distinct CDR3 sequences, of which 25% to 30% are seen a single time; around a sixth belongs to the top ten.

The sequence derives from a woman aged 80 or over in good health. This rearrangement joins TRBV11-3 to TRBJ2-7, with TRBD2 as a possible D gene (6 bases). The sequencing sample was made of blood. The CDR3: CASSSSPGGEQYF. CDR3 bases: TGTGCCAGCAGCTCGTCTCCCGGGGGCGAGCAGTACTTC.